Below, 22 T cell receptor beta chains from the same sample are listed, as sequenced in a study of CD8+CD57+ T cells in acquired aplastic anemia (dated 2018 in TCRdb). Flow cytometry had shown CD8+CD57+ cell expansion in the patients selected for sequencing. TCRdb shows the sequencer as Illumina HiSeq 2000. Genomic DNA was used as template for profiling of TCR beta VDJ combinations and CDR3 sequences. TCRdb trimmed the raw reads at Q25, called clones with MiXCR and kept productive beta chains. For every CDR3 protein sequence, its rows merge into one entry that carries the most common genes and DNA. The sample profile shows around 200,000 distinct CDR3 sequences; roughly 50% of them were found once. The top ten constitute 10% to 15% of the sample. Sample: sorted CD4+, CD8+, or CD8+CD57+ T cells (not recorded which) from PBMCs. These receptors all come from a human donor with aplastic anemia.

There are many counts of this clonotype. This chain joins TRBV12-3 or TRBV12-4 and TRBJ2-5, with D unclear. V lost 2 bases and J 5 bases, leaving 3 bases between the germline ends. There are 11 residues in the CDR3. The CDR3 sequence is CASSLFETQYF. In DNA form, the CDR3 reads TGTGCCAGCAGTTTATTTGAGACCCAGTACTTC.

This clonotype showed up many times. The chain recombines TRBV6-1 with TRBJ1-2; tentatively, D is TRBD1 (6 bases). Germline V gene data show CDR1 as MNHNS and CDR2 as SASEGT. This CDR3 has 12 amino acids. The V and J ends lost 6 bases and 8 bases respectively, with 13 bases between them. DNA for the CDR3: TGTGCCAGCAGGCAACAGGGAGGCGGCTACACCTTC. Its translation is CASRQQGGGYTF.

This clonotype was detected once. CDR3 amino acids: CSAGNHDEQFF. DNA for the CDR3: TGCAGTGCAGGGAATCACGATGAGCAGTTCTTC. This chain uses TRBV29-1 with TRBJ2-1; the D gene is possibly TRBD1 (5 bases). The CDR3 covers 11 residues. Germline V CDR1 and CDR2: SQVTM, ANQGSEA.

The V gene is TRBV4-2, the J gene TRBJ2-5, with 10 bases lining up with TRBD1. V shed 1 base, J shed 5 bases, and the junction held 4 bases outside the gene matches. CDR1 and CDR2 from the germline V gene are LGHNA and YNFKEQ. CDR3 length equals 15 residues. CDR3 bases: TGTGCCAGCAGCCAAGGGGACAGGGGTTCTGAGACCCAGTACTTC. Protein sequence: CASSQGDRGSETQYF.

The chain has TRBV10-3 and TRBJ2-2; no clear D gene. The germline gives CDR1 ENHRY, CDR2 SYGVKD. The CDR3 has 15 amino acids. V was pared by 0 bases and J by 1 base, with 6 bases between. CDR3 nucleotide sequence: TGTGCCATCAGTGAGTCATCGGTGAACACCGGGGAGCTGTTTTTT. It encodes CAISESSVNTGELFF.

This chain connects TRBV20-1 to TRBJ2-3; D is ambiguous. Germline V gene lookup returns CDR1 DFQATT and CDR2 SNEGSKA (reference sequence). The CDR3 is 12 amino acids. Trimming took 6 bases from V and 0 from J, leaving 7 bases between them. DNA for the CDR3: TGCAGTGCAAGGTCTAGCACAGATACGCAGTATTTT. Protein sequence: CSARSSTDTQYF.

The V gene is TRBV10-3, the J gene TRBJ1-1; D not certain. V was clipped by 2 bases and J by 7 bases, with 8 bases between them. The CDR3 extends over 12 amino acids. CDR1 and CDR2 (germline): ENHRY, SYGVKD. CDR3 residues: CAISEQSIEAFF. The CDR3 nucleotides read TGTGCCATCAGTGAGCAGAGTATTGAAGCTTTCTTT.

V is TRBV24-1 and J is TRBJ2-5, with D possibly being TRBD2 (6 bases). The CDR3 spans 12 residues. Trimming took off 6 bases at V and 7 bases at J, with 11 bases between the two ends. Looked up from germline, CDR1 is KGHDR and CDR2 is SFDVKD. The CDR3 DNA reads TGTGCCACCAGTTCAGCGGGTCGGACCCAGTACTTC. It encodes CATSSAGRTQYF.

The chain joins TRBV20-1 to TRBJ2-6, with D unclear. Looked up from germline, CDR1 is DFQATT and CDR2 is SNEGSKA (reference sequence). V lost 6 bases and J lost 0, with 9 bases in between. The CDR3 consists of 14 residues. CDR3: CSAPRTSGANVLTF. CDR3 nucleotides: TGCAGTGCCCCAAGGACCTCTGGGGCCAACGTCCTGACTTTC.

With regard to this clonotype: A much larger clone differs from this one at a single base, so this may be a read error. The V gene is TRBV5-1, the J gene TRBJ2-1; 7 nucleotides line up with TRBD1. V lost 5 bases to trimming and J lost 4 bases; unmatched junction nucleotides: 9. The germline gives CDR1 SGHRS, CDR2 YFSETQ. The CDR3 is made up of 15 amino acids. CDR3 region: CASSDGQVGYNEQFF. The CDR3 nucleotides read TGCGCCAGCAGTGACGGACAGGTGGGTTACAATGAGCAGTTCTTC.

The J gene is TRBJ1-4, the V gene TRBV2, with 9 nucleotides matching TRBD1. The trim removed 11 bases at V and 8 bases at J, leaving 6 bases unmatched. The CDR3 is 12 amino acids. CDR1 and CDR2 from the germline V gene are SNHLY and FYNNEI. CDR3 region: CAVWGTGEKLFF. The CDR3 nucleotides are TGTGCCGTCTGGGGGACAGGGGAAAAACTGTTTTTT. The entire variable domain, with the rest obtained from reference TRBV2 and TRBJ1-4, is as follows: EPEVTQTPSHQVTQMGQEVILRCVPISNHLYFYWYRQILGQKVEFLVSFYNNEISEKSEIFDDQFSVERPDGSNFTLKIRSTKLEDSAMYFCAVWGTGEKLFFGSGTQLSVL.

Many counts were recorded for this clonotype. The chain recombines TRBV6-5 with TRBJ1-2, with 7 bases aligning to TRBD1. The CDR3 runs 15 residues. Germline V gene data show CDR1 as MNHEY and CDR2 as SVGAGI. V was clipped by 2 bases and J by 4 bases; unmatched bases: 7. This CDR3 is CASSYVLGGGYGYTF. For the CDR3, the DNA is TGTGCCAGCAGTTACGTGCTAGGGGGCGGCTATGGCTACACCTTC.

About this clonotype: A read error may explain this, as a much larger clone is one base away. This rearrangement joins TRBV10-3 to TRBJ2-5, with a possible D match to TRBD2 (6 bases). Germline V gene sequence: CDR1 ENHRY, CDR2 SYGVKD. The V end lost 5 bases, the J end lost 5 bases, and 18 bases lay between the germline ends. The CDR3 has 15 amino acids. CDR3 loop: CAISYGGLSGETQYF. CDR3 in DNA: TGTGCCATCAGTTACGGGGGATTATCGGGGGAGACCCAGTACTTC.

The rearrangement links TRBV19 to TRBJ1-5, with D unresolved. The CDR3 is 16 residues long. The V gene lost 3 bases and the J gene lost 2 bases, with 14 bases spanning the gap. In germline, CDR1 is LNHDA, CDR2 SQIVND (reference sequence). The CDR3 DNA sequence: TGTGCCAGTAGTATGGTCCCCCAGGTACGCAATCAGCCCCAGCATTTT. Translation gives CASSMVPQVRNQPQHF.

The chain couples TRBV10-3 to TRBJ2-2; D may be TRBD1 (6 bases). CDR3 length equals 17 residues. Germline V CDR1 and CDR2: ENHRY, SYGVKD. The V gene lost 3 bases and the J gene lost 1 base, with 15 bases spanning the gap. The CDR3 coding sequence is TGTGCCATCAGTGACGATGGACAGCTCAAGAACACCGGGGAGCTGTTTTTT. This gives the protein CAISDDGQLKNTGELFF.

This rearrangement joins TRBV24-1 to TRBJ1-5; TRBD1 might be the D (6 bases). The CDR3 length is 17 residues. The ends were cut back, 11 bases at V and 3 bases at J, with 25 bases in the middle. Germline V gene data show CDR1 as KGHDR and CDR2 as SFDVKD. The CDR3 loop reads CASSSHTGLGTNQPQHF. The CDR3 bases are TGTGCCAGCAGCAGCCATACAGGGTTAGGTACCAATCAGCCCCAGCATTTT.

This clonotype showed up just a few times. The chain couples TRBV18 to TRBJ1-5; TRBD1 might be the D (6 bases). Per the germline V gene, CDR1 is KGHSH and CDR2 is LQKENI. The ends were cut back, 5 bases at V and 3 bases at J, with 8 bases in the middle. The CDR3 is 13 amino acids. CDR3: CASSRGDNQPQHF. The CDR3 coding sequence is TGTGCCAGCTCAAGGGGGGACAATCAGCCCCAGCATTTT. The whole variable domain, filled in from reference TRBV18 and TRBJ1-5, reads NAGVMQNPRHLVRRRGQEARLRCSPMKGHSHVYWYRQLPEEGLKFMVYLQKENIIDESGMPKERFSAEFPKEGPSILRIQQVVRGDSAAYFCASSRGDNQPQHFGDGTRLSIL.

This clonotype occurred a few times. The rearrangement links TRBV19 to TRBJ1-5; TRBD1 is a possible D gene (5 bases). The CDR3 covers 15 residues. Trimming removed 5 bases at V and 2 bases at J, with 13 bases between. CDR1 and CDR2 (germline): LNHDA, SQIVND (reference sequence). CDR3 nucleotides: TGTGCCAGTAGTGACAGTTGGTATGGCAATCAGCCCCAGCATTTT. It codes for CASSDSWYGNQPQHF.

This clonotype was detected ten times or more. V usage is TRBV11-1 and J usage is TRBJ2-3, with 9 bases lining up with TRBD2. The CDR3 length is 19 residues. J gave up 4 bases and V 6 bases, and 20 bases lay outside the gene matches. Germline values: CDR1 SGHAT, CDR2 FQDESV (reference sequence). CDR3 protein: CASSRLTQRGAAQADTQYF. CDR3 coding DNA: TGTGCCAGCAGTCGACTAACACAGCGGGGGGCCGCTCAAGCAGATACGCAGTATTTT.

The gene calls are TRBV19 and TRBJ2-3; D is undetermined. Trimming left V 5 bases short and J 2 bases short, with 17 bases between. Germline V lookup: CDR1 LNHDA, CDR2 SQIVND (reference sequence). The CDR3 spans 16 residues. DNA for the CDR3: TGTGCCAGTAGTGATACCGGACGGCGTAACACAGATACGCAGTATTTT. Translated, it gives CASSDTGRRNTDTQYF.

Notes on this clonotype: Just one base apart from a much larger clone, this may be a read error. The CDR3, as DNA: TGTGCCAGCAGGGACAAGGACAGGGCCTACGAGCAGTACTTC. Its protein product is CASRDKDRAYEQYF. The rearrangement joins TRBV2 to TRBJ2-7, with 8 bases that match TRBD1. The CDR3 is 14 amino acids. J lost 2 bases, V lost 6 bases, and 6 bases had no gene match. Looked up from germline, CDR1 is SNHLY and CDR2 is FYNNEI.

V is TRBV4-1 and J is TRBJ1-1; unclear D gene. V was clipped by 3 bases and J by 0 bases, with 8 bases between them. This CDR3 is 14 amino acids long. Germline V CDR1 and CDR2: MGHRA, YSYEKL. This CDR3 is CASSQGSVNTEAFF. As DNA, the CDR3 is TGCGCCAGCAGCCAGGGCAGCGTGAACACTGAAGCTTTCTTT.